This T cell receptor beta chain is from a study of tumor-infiltrating lymphocytes in primary liver carcinoma. About the study: Men as well as women, aged 30 to 69 years, made up the patients.

General observations from the study: Tumor tissue displayed a significantly greater top-250-clone fraction than blood (p = 0.039). Only about 7-24% of top clones showed up in all five tumor regions.

Remarks on this clonotype: Its cognate antigen is unknown. A much larger clone is a single base away; this may be a read error.

A constant-region primer primed TCR beta cDNA synthesis from 400 to 550 ng of total RNA. Modified slightly, ARM-PCR produced TCR beta libraries over three nested multiplex PCR rounds. MiXCR was run by TCRdb on the multiplex PCR reads, yielding one entry per CDR3 protein. The sample includes some 110,000 distinct CDR3 sequences, 64% seen only once; the top ten take 8% to 9%. Taking about 18-32 mg of unsorted bulk tissue, the authors co-extracted RNA and DNA. Resecting the tumor surgically was how the patients' primary liver carcinoma was treated. The origin of this receptor is a woman aged 55-69 years with primary liver carcinoma and hepatitis B virus infection. Material for sequencing was liver tumor tissue from sampling region 3. Subset of the sample: tumor region T3, left-lateral pole.

The chain's CDR3 is CASNPTLTDRGFNVLTF. Written as DNA, the CDR3 is TGCGCCAGCAACCCGACGTTAACGGACAGAGGGTTCAACGTCCTGACTTTC. The chain is built from TRBV5-1 and TRBJ2-6, with a possible D match to TRBD1 (6 bases). V was clipped by 6 bases and J by 9 bases, with 25 bases between them. The CDR3 loop spans 17 amino acids. Germline V lookup: CDR1 SGHRS, CDR2 YFSETQ. The full variable domain, with the rest looked up from reference TRBV5-1 and TRBJ2-6, is KAGVTQTPRYLIKTRGQQVTLSCSPISGHRSVSWYQQTPGQGLQFLFEYFSETQRNKGNFPGRFSGRQFSNSRSEMNVSTLELGDSALYLCASNPTLTDRGFNVLTFGAGSRLTVL.